The rows below give T cell receptor beta chains drawn from one sample of a study of blood T cell repertoires in COVID-19. The data were produced by immunoSEQ multiplex PCR, yet TCRdb's version contains in-frame clones alone and is incomplete. This table has fewer than 130,000 clones, 76% appearing once. Sequenced sample: peripheral blood. The receptors here all came from a woman older than 75 with acute or convalescent COVID-19. Both conserved end residues are part of each CDR3. The order of the fields is J gene, V gene, CDR3 protein.

TRBJ1-3,TRBV4-1,CASSPAGTSRSGNTIYF
TRBJ1-1,TRBV30,CAWSEGQGVSDEAFF
TRBJ2-3,TRBV6-6,CASTRQGSRTDTQYF
TRBJ2-7,TRBV10-2,CASRERSSYEQYF
TRBJ1-2,TRBV5-1,CASSLEGSSNSLGYTF
TRBJ1-2,TRBV3-1/TRBV3-2,CASSQDHRDYGYTF
TRBJ2-6,TRBV7-6,CASSRAGGPGANVLTF
TRBJ2-7,TRBV4-1,CASSQRDSYEQYF
TRBJ2-2,TRBV7-8,CASGTRRGGDGELFF
TRBJ2-6,TRBV5-4,CASTLELGGSGANVLTF
TRBJ2-1,TRBV18,CASSPASEAYNEQFF
TRBJ1-1,TRBV5-1,CASSLQGRTDTEAFF
TRBJ1-6,TRBV7-2,CASSLSGTAKVPLHF
TRBJ2-7,TRBV5-1,CASSSDRGYEQYF
TRBJ1-2,TRBV6-5,CASSYLVAGTGYGYTF
TRBJ2-1,TRBV5-1,CASSLTPGSWDNEQFF
TRBJ2-5,TRBV10-3,CAISEYREMETQYF
TRBJ1-2,TRBV12-3/TRBV12-4,CASSLGQGYGYTF
TRBJ2-5,TRBV2,CASSWFSGAQETQYF
TRBJ2-1,TRBV3-1/TRBV3-2,CASSFPDRGNEQFF
TRBJ2-3,TRBV7-2,CASSLDAGGLRTDTQYF
TRBJ1-5,TRBV18,CASSPFPSGTDSNQPQHF
TRBJ2-7,TRBV3-1/TRBV3-2,CASSQVAGAEQYF
TRBJ2-7,TRBV27,CASSNRGALREQYF
TRBJ2-4,TRBV7-8,CASSLEAAQNIQYF
TRBJ1-2,TRBV18,CASSRGTGEYGYTF
TRBJ2-5,TRBV18,CASSPSLGETQYF
TRBJ1-6,TRBV2,CASRDRNSPLHF
TRBJ1-1,TRBV7-2,CASSPRTGDRRGAFF
TRBJ2-1,TRBV5-4,CASSLRPGLAANEQFF
TRBJ1-1,TRBV7-2,CASSLIEAEAFF
TRBJ2-2,TRBV7-9,CASSGLAGVTGELFF
TRBJ1-6,TRBV11-2,CASSLRQGAGSPLHF
TRBJ2-1,TRBV13,CASSLAGTSHLSFTYNEQFF
TRBJ1-1,TRBV19,CASSTRGNTEAFF
TRBJ1-5,TRBV3-1/TRBV3-2,CASSLSGSNQPQHF
TRBJ1-2,TRBV5-6,CASRITGRRDYGYTF
TRBJ1-5,TRBV9,CASSVQGVGQPQHF
TRBJ2-4,TRBV12-1,CASSLDSLAKNIQYF
TRBJ1-2,TRBV5-1,CASRAGTGAAGYTF
TRBJ2-2,TRBV27,CASSPSGRSGGELFF
TRBJ2-3,TRBV5-1,CASSLEGQGVDTDTQYF
TRBJ2-3,TRBV9,CASSVGRGGDTDTQYF
TRBJ2-7,TRBV4-1,CASSQGRDYEQYF
TRBJ1-1,TRBV2,CASSEDRGPMIAFF
TRBJ1-1,TRBV12-3/TRBV12-4,CASSLRVNTEAFF
TRBJ2-1,TRBV5-4,CASSLSPSGYYNEQFF
TRBJ1-4,TRBV5-1,CASSLGPSDEKLFF
TRBJ2-1,TRBV9,CASSFGTGGVEQFF
TRBJ2-2,TRBV18,CASSPSLASDNTGELFF
TRBJ1-1,TRBV4-3,CASSQDPRQGDTEAFF
TRBJ2-3,TRBV24-1,CATSVPGEDTQYF
TRBJ2-7,TRBV6-2/TRBV6-3,CASSGPGRQGAGYEQYF